Each of the 20 T cell receptor beta chains below was sequenced from the same sample in a study of cytomegalovirus exposure and HLA in healthy donors. The study ran its PCR with 60 Vbeta and 13 Jbeta primers. TCRdb's table, derived via immunoSEQ multiplex PCR, lists solely in-frame clones and lacks some. The data show about 160,000 clones, approximately 78% seen once. Material for sequencing was PBMCs. The receptors derive from a woman in her late teens or twenties in good health and CMV-seronegative.

The chain links TRBV5-1 to TRBJ1-5, with TRBD1 matching over 8 bases. Per the germline V gene, CDR1 is SGHRS and CDR2 is YFSETQ. Unmatched junction bases numbered 16, after V lost 2 bases and J lost 9 bases. The CDR3 has 17 residues. The CDR3: CASSFSRGPQPGPPQHF. CDR3 sequence (DNA): TGCGCCAGCAGCTTTAGCAGGGGGCCGCAACCTGGGCCGCCCCAGCATTTT.

Note on this clone: This CDR3 is also generated by other DNA sequences in the sample. The gene calls are TRBV28 and TRBJ1-5; possible D gene TRBD1, 6 bases. CDR1 is MDHEN, CDR2 SYDVKM, per germline. This CDR3 is built from 15 residues. Trimming shortened V by 2 bases and J by 10 bases, and 18 bases separated the two germline ends. The DNA of the CDR3 is TGTGCCAGCAGTTTAGGTTTTACAGGGAGGGTACCCCAGCATTTT. Translating it yields CASSLGFTGRVPQHF.

This rearrangement joins TRBV10-2 to TRBJ1-5; possible D gene TRBD1, 6 bases. Trimming removed 7 bases from V and 1 base from J, with 11 bases in between. Germline V CDR1 and CDR2: WSHSY, SAAADI. The CDR3 contains 14 residues. CDR3 loop: CASTGTQSNQPQHF. CDR3 in DNA: TGCGCCAGCACGGGGACACAGAGCAATCAGCCCCAGCATTTT.

In its sample, this clone was seen a few times. V gene TRBV25-1 combines with J gene TRBJ2-5, with 10 bases identical to TRBD2. The V gene end was trimmed by 7 bases and the J gene end by 4 bases; junction bases not matched to a gene: 6. CDR3 size: 14 residues. Germline loops: CDR1 MGHDK, CDR2 SYGVNS. Written as DNA, the CDR3 is TGTGCCAGCACGAGGGGACTAGCGATAGAGACCCAGTACTTC. Amino acid sequence: CASTRGLAIETQYF.

The chain carries TRBV6-1 and TRBJ1-1; a weak D match, TRBD1 (6 bases). The CDR3 runs 12 residues. The germline CDR1 and CDR2 sequences are MNHNS and SASEGT. The V gene lost 7 bases and the J gene lost 3 bases, with 9 bases spanning the gap. The CDR3 nucleotides read TGTGCCAGCACCGGACAGCACACTGAAGCTTTCTTT. As protein: CASTGQHTEAFF.

The chain links TRBV11-3 to TRBJ2-7; 7 nucleotides line up with TRBD2. V trimming: 2 bases; J trimming: 4 bases; junction bases outside the gene matches: 8. Looked up from germline, CDR1 is SGHNT and CDR2 is YENEEA. The CDR3 sequence is 15 residues long. CDR3 bases: TGTGCCAGCAGCTTACGCGGGAGTCTGCTGTACGAGCAGTACTTC. This sequence encodes CASSLRGSLLYEQYF.

This sequence joins TRBV11-2 and TRBJ2-7; D might be TRBD1 (6 bases). Germline CDR1 SGHAT, CDR2 FQNNGV. Between the trimmed V and J ends, which lost 3 bases and 3 bases, there was a span of 9 bases. The CDR3 runs 13 residues. Written as DNA, the CDR3 is TGTGCCAGCAGCTTCCAGGGGCTCTACGAGCAGTACTTC. This sequence encodes CASSFQGLYEQYF.

In nucleotides, the CDR3 is TGTGCCACCAGCCCCAAGAGCAATGAGCAGTTCTTC. Encoded protein: CATSPKSNEQFF. This chain uses TRBV15 with TRBJ2-1, with unresolved D. V lost 5 bases, J lost 6 bases, and 8 bases lay in between. In germline, CDR1 is LNHNV, CDR2 YYDKDF (reference sequence). The CDR3 totals 12 residues.

V usage is TRBV18 and J usage is TRBJ2-3, with 8 bases lining up with TRBD2. V dropped 6 bases and J dropped 0; count of bases not matched to a gene: 8. The CDR3 sequence is 16 residues long. Germline V gives CDR1 KGHSH, CDR2 LQKENI. The CDR3 loop reads CASSPLSGVSTDTQYF. The CDR3 nucleotides read TGTGCCAGCTCCCCCCTTAGCGGGGTAAGCACAGATACGCAGTATTTT.

The J gene is TRBJ2-7, the V gene TRBV7-9; 9 nucleotides align to TRBD1. V trimming: 5 bases; J trimming: 3 bases; junction bases outside the gene matches: 5. This CDR3 has 14 amino acids. Germline V CDR1 and CDR2: SEHNR, FQNEAQ (reference sequence). CDR3: CASSPRTGDYEQYF. The CDR3 DNA reads TGTGCCAGCAGCCCCCGGACAGGGGACTACGAGCAGTACTTC.

The chain joins TRBV5-1 to TRBJ1-3, with a tentative D call TRBD1 (5 bases). V shed 1 base and J shed 0 bases, with 8 bases lying between them. The CDR3 runs to 15 residues. Per the germline V gene, CDR1 is SGHRS and CDR2 is YFSETQ. CDR3 loop: CASSLSGGSGNTIYF. CDR3 bases: TGCGCCAGCAGCTTGTCCGGGGGCTCTGGAAACACCATATATTTT.

The CDR3 is CASSSTGLSDTQYF. CDR3 DNA: TGTGCCAGCAGCTCCACGGGGTTATCGGATACGCAGTATTTT. V is TRBV9 and J is TRBJ2-3, with a tentative D call TRBD2 (5 bases). Germline assignment: CDR1 SGDLS and CDR2 YYNGEE. V was clipped by 4 bases and J by 6 bases, with 15 bases between them. The CDR3 has 14 residues.

The chain employs TRBV28 and TRBJ2-1; 13 bases align to TRBD2. Germline V lookup: CDR1 MDHEN, CDR2 SYDVKM. CDR3 length: 15 amino acids. Trimming removed 6 bases from V and 7 bases from J; junction bases left unmatched: 6. CDR3 DNA: TGTGCCAGCAGGATAGGGACTAGCGGGATAAATGAGCAGTTCTTC. Translated: CASRIGTSGINEQFF.

V usage is TRBV28 and J usage is TRBJ2-1; tentative D call: TRBD2 (6 bases). Trimming pared 8 bases from V and 4 bases from J, leaving 12 bases between. The CDR3 runs 13 residues. The germline gives CDR1 MDHEN, CDR2 SYDVKM. CDR3 nucleotide sequence: TGTGCCAGCTTCCGGGACTCTTACAATGAGCAGTTCTTC. It codes for CASFRDSYNEQFF.

V usage is TRBV9 and J usage is TRBJ2-7, with 8 bases fitting TRBD1. Germline-derived CDR1 and CDR2 are SGDLS and YYNGEE. The CDR3 covers 13 residues. Losses at the gene ends were 5 bases for V and 6 bases for J; bases not matched to a gene: 7. The CDR3 is CASSYATGGEQYF. In DNA form, the CDR3 reads TGTGCCAGCAGTTACGCTACAGGGGGCGAGCAGTACTTC.

This clone was detected a few times. This chain uses TRBV7-6 with TRBJ2-3, with 13 bases matching TRBD2. V gave up 6 bases and J gave up 1 base; unmatched junction bases: 10. Germline V CDR1 and CDR2: SGHVS, FNYEAQ. CDR3 size: 18 residues. Written as DNA, the CDR3 is TGTGCCAGCAGTCTAGGGGCACTAGCGGGAGGGGGCACAGATACGCAGTATTTT. Amino acid sequence: CASSLGALAGGGTDTQYF.

V is TRBV27 and J is TRBJ2-3, with TRBD1 as a possible D gene (5 bases). V shed 3 bases and J shed 8 bases, with 18 bases lying between them. Germline CDR1 is MNHEY and CDR2 is SMNVEV (reference sequence). This CDR3 is built from 15 residues. CDR3 sequence reads: CASSFFGARKGTQYF. As DNA, the CDR3 is TGTGCCAGCAGTTTTTTTGGGGCGAGGAAGGGTACGCAGTATTTT.

V is TRBV14 and J is TRBJ2-7, with TRBD1 as a possible D gene (6 bases). CDR3 size: 15 residues. The V end lost 1 base, the J end lost 6 bases, and 16 bases lay between the germline ends. Germline loops: CDR1 SGHDN, CDR2 FVKESK. As DNA, the CDR3 is TGTGCCAGCAGCCAAGTGGGGACACCTTCGGGCGAGCAGTACTTC. This encodes CASSQVGTPSGEQYF.

The chain couples TRBV5-1 to TRBJ1-6; no reliable D call. Looked up from germline, CDR1 is SGHRS and CDR2 is YFSETQ. This CDR3 comprises 13 residues. V was cut by 0 bases and J by 10 bases, with 8 bases left in between. Here the CDR3 DNA reads TGCGCCAGCAGCTTGGAGGGAGGCTCACCCCTCCACTTT. It translates to CASSLEGGSPLHF.

The chain links TRBV11-2 to TRBJ2-2, with D uncertain. The V end was cut by 6 bases, the J end by 6 bases, with 5 bases between. Germline CDR1 is SGHAT and CDR2 is FQNNGV. The CDR3 length is 11 residues. The CDR3 DNA follows: TGTGCCAGCAGTCTAGCCGGGGAGCTGTTTTTT. Protein: CASSLAGELFF.